This T cell receptor beta chain was profiled in a study of STAT5B mutations in CD4+ large granular lymphocyte leukemia. General study results and limits: 8/27 top patient clones versus 2/35 control clones were TRBV06-family. CD4-sorted patient repertoires seemed more clonal than healthy CD4+ repertoires.

Healthy controls were blood donor buffy coats. Remarks on this clone: What it binds is unknown.

CDR3 length: 15 residues. V was pared by 8 bases and J by 2 bases, with 21 bases between. Germline loops: CDR1 SQVTM, CDR2 ANQGSEA. The data were produced by immunoSEQ multiplex PCR, yet TCRdb's version contains in-frame clones alone and is incomplete. The sample shows approximately 32,000 clones, more than 55% of them seen only once. This clonotype was sampled from a human donor in good health. What was sequenced was CD4+ T cells from blood buffy coats. The chain recombines TRBV29-1 with TRBJ1-1; maybe TRBD1 (6 bases). CDR3 residues: CSTLQGVLGNTEAFF. CDR3 bases: TGCAGCACTTTACAGGGCGTTTTGGGCAACACTGAAGCTTTCTTT.